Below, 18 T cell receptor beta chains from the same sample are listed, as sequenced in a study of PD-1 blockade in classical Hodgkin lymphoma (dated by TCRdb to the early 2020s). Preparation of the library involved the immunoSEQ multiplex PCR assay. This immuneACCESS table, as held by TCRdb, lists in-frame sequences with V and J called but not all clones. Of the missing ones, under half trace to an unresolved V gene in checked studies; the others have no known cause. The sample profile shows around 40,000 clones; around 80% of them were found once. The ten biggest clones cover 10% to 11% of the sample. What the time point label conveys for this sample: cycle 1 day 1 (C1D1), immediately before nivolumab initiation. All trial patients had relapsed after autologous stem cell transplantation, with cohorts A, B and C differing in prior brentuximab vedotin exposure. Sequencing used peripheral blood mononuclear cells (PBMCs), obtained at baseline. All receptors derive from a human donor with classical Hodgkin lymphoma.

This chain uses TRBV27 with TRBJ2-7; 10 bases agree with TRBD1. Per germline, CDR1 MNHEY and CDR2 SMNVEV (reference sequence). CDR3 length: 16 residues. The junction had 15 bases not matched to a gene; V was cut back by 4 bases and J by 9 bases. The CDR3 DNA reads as TGTGCCAGCAGTTCCTTACCGGGACAGGGGTCGTCGGGGCAGTACTTC. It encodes CASSSLPGQGSSGQYF.

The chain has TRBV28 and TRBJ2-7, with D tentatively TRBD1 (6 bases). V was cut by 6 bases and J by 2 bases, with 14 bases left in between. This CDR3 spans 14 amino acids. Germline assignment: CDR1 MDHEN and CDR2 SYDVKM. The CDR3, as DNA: TGTGCCAGCAGAAGTCTCGACAGGCCCTACGAGCAGTACTTC. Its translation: CASRSLDRPYEQYF. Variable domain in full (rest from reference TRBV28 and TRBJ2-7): DVKVTQSSRYLVKRTGEKVFLECVQDMDHENMFWYRQDPGLGLRLIYFSYDVKMKEKGDIPEGYSVSREKKERFSLILESASTNQTSMYLCASRSLDRPYEQYFGPGTRLTVT.

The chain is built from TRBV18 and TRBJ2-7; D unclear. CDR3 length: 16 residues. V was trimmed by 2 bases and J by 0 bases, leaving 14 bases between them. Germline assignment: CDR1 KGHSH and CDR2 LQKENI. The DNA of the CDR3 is TGTGCCAGCTCACCATCGCCCATAAGACCCTCCTACGAGCAGTACTTC. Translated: CASSPSPIRPSYEQYF.

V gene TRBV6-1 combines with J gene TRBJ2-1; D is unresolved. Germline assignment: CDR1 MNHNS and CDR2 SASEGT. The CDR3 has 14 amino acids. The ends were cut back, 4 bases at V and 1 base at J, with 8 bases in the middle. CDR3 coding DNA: TGTGCCAGCAGTGTCGACCCATCCTACAATGAGCAGTTCTTC. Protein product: CASSVDPSYNEQFF.

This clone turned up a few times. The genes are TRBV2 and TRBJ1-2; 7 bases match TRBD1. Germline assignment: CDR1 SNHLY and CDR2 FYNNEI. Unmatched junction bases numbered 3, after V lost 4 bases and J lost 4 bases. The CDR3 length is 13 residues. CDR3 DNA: TGTGCCAGCAGTGTGGAGGGGGCCTATGGCTACACCTTC. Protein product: CASSVEGAYGYTF.

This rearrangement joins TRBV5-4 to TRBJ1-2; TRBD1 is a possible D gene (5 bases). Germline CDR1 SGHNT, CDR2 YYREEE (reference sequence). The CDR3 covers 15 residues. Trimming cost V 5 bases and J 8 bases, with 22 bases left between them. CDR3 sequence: CASSLSLGELYGYTF. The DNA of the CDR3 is TGTGCCAGCAGTTTGTCCTTAGGGGAGCTTTACGGCTACACCTTC. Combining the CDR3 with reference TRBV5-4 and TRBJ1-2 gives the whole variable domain ETGVTQSPTHLIKTRGQQVTLRCSSQSGHNTVSWYQQALGQGPQFIFQYYREEENGRGNFPPRFSGLQFPNYSSELNVNALELDDSALYLCASSLSLGELYGYTFGSGTRLTVV.

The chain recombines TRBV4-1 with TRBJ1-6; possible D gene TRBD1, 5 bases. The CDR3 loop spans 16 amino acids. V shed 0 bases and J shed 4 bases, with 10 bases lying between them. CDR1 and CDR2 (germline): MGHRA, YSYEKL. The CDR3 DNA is TGCGCCAGCAGCCAAGATCGTCAGGGATATAATTCACCCCTCCACTTT. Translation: CASSQDRQGYNSPLHF.

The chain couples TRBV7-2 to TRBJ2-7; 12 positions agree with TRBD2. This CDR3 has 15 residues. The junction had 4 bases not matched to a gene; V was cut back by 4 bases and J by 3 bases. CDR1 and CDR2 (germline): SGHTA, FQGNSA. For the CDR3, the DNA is TGTGCCAGCAGCTATTGGACTAGCGGGATCTACGAGCAGTACTTC. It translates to CASSYWTSGIYEQYF.

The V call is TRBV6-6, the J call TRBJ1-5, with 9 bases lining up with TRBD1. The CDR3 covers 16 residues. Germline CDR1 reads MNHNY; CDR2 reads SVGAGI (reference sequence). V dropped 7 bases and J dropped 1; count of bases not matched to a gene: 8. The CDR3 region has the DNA TGTGCCAGCATCCTACGGGGACAGGGAAGCAATCAGCCCCAGCATTTT. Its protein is CASILRGQGSNQPQHF.

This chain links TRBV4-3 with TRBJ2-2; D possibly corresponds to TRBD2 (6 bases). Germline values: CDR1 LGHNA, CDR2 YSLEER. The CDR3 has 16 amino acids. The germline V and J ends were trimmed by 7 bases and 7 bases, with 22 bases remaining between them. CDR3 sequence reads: CASTYTTGEEVGELFF. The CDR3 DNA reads TGCGCCAGCACATACACAACGGGAGAGGAAGTCGGGGAGCTGTTTTTT.

CDR3 nucleotides: TGTGCCAGCAGCTCCGGACAGGTTCCCTACGAGCAGTACTTC. Protein product: CASSSGQVPYEQYF. This chain joins TRBV7-9 and TRBJ2-7; 7 bases are shared with TRBD1. Unmatched junction bases numbered 5, after V lost 4 bases and J lost 2 bases. The CDR3 has 14 amino acids. CDR1 and CDR2 from the germline V gene are SEHNR and FQNEAQ (reference sequence).

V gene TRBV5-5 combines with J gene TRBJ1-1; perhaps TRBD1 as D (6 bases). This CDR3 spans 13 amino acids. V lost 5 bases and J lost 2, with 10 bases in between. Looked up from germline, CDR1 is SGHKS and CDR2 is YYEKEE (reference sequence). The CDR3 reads CASSAGANTEAFF. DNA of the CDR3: TGTGCCAGCAGTGCAGGGGCTAACACTGAAGCTTTCTTT.

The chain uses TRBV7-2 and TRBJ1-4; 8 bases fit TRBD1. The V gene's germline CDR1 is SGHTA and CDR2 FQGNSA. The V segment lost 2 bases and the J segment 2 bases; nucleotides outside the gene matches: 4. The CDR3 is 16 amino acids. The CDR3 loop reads CASSLQGAATNEKLFF. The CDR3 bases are TGTGCCAGCAGCTTACAGGGGGCGGCGACTAATGAAAAACTGTTTTTT.

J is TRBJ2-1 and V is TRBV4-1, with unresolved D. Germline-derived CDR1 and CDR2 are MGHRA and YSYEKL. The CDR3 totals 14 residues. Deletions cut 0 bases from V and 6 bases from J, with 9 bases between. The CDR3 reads CASSQDRRGNEQFF. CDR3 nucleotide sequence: TGCGCCAGCAGCCAAGATCGGCGAGGCAATGAGCAGTTCTTC.

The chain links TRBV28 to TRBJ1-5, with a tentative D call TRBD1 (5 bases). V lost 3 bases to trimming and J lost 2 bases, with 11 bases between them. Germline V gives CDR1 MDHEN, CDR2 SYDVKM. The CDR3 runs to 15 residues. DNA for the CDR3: TGTGCCAGCAGTTTTTGGGGGGATGGCAATCAGCCCCAGCATTTT. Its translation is CASSFWGDGNQPQHF.

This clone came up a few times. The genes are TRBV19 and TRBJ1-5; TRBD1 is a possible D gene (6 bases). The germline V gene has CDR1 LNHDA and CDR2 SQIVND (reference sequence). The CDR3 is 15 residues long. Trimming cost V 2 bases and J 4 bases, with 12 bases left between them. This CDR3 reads CASSIWGAENQPQHF. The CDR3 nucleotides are TGTGCCAGTAGTATATGGGGGGCGGAGAATCAGCCCCAGCATTTT.

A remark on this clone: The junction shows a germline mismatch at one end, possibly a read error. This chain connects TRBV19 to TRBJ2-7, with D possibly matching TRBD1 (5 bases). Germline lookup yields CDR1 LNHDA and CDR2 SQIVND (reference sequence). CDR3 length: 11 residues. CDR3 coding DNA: TGTGCCAGTAGTATGGGAAGGGGTCACGCTTTC. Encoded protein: CASSMGRGHAF. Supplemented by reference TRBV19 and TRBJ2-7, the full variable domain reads DGGITQSPKYLFRKEGQNVTLSCEQNLNHDAMYWYRQDPGQGLRLIYYSQIVNDFQKGDIAEGYSVSREKKESFPLTVTSAQKNPTAFYLCASSMGRGHAFGPGTRLTVT.

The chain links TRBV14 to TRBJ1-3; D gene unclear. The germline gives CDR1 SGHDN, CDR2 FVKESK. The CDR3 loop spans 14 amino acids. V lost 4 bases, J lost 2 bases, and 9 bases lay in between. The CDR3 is CASSRSSTGNTIYF. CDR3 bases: TGTGCCAGCAGCCGGAGCAGTACTGGAAACACCATATATTTT.